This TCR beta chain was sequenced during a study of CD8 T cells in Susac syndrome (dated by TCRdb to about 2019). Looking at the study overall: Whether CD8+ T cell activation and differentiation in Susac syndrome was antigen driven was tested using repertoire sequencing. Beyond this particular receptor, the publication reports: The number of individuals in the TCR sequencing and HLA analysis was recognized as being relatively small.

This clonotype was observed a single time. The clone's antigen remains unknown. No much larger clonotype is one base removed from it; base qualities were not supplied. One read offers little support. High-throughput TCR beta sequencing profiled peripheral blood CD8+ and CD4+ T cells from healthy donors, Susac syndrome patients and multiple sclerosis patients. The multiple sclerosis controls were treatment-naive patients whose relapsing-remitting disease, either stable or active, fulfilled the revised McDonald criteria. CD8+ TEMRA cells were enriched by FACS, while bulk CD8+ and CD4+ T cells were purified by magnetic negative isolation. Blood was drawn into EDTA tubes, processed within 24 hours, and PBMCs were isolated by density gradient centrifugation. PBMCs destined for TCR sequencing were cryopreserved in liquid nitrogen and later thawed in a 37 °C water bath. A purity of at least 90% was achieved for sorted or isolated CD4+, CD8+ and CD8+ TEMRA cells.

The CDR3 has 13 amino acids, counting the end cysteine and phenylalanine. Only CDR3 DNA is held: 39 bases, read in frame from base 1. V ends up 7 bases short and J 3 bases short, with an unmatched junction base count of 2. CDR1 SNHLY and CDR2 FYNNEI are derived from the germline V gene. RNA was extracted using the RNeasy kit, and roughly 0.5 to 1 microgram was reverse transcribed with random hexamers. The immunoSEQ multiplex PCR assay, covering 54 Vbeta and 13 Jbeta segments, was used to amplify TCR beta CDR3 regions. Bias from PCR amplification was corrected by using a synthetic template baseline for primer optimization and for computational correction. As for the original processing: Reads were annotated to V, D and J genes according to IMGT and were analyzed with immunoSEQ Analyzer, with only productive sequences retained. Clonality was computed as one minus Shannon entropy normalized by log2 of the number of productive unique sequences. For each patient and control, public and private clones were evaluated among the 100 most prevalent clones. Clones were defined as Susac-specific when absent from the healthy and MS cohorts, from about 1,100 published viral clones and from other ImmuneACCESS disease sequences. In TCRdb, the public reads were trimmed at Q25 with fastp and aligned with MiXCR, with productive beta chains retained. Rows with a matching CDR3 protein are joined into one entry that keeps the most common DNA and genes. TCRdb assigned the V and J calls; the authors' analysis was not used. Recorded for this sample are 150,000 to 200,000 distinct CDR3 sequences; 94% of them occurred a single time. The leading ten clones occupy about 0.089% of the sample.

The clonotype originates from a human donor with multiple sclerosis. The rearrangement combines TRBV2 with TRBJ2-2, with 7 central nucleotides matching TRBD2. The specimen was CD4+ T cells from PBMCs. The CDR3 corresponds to CASTREHTGELFF. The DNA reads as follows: TGTGCCAGCACGCGGGAGCACACCGGGGAGCTGTTTTTT.